This T cell receptor beta chain was recorded in a study of human CD8 memory T cell subsets (TCRdb year 2020). Regarding the research as a whole: To assess how stem-like (TSTEM), progenitor exhausted-like (TPEX) and effector memory CD8+ T cell subsets are clonally related, the TCRbeta repertoires of these three subsets were compared. TCRbeta repertoires were obtained from roughly six donors, each contributing TSTEM, TPEX and effector memory subsets. Broad study findings and their caveats: Based on Chao1 estimates, TSTEM subsets appeared to have greater repertoire diversity than TPEX subsets, which could potentially reflect a broader range of specificities. Only TCRbeta chains were sequenced, and the repertoire comparisons were based on roughly 6 donors and tested using paired t-tests with Bonferroni correction. Normalized Shannon-Wiener diversity was similarly high in the TSTEM and TPEX subsets, while the effector memory subsets were comparatively less diverse. The stem-like TSTEM and TPEX subsets each shared clonotypes with effector memory cells, but the TSTEM and TPEX repertoires had minimal overlap with each other, suggesting distinct antigen spectra.

CDR1 DFQATT and CDR2 SNEGSKA were looked up in the germline V gene (reference sequence). The CDR3 sequence holds 13 residues, the cysteine and phenylalanine included. The DNA is unrecorded. With regard to this clonotype: This clone's antigen is unknown.

CCR7+ PD-1- TIGIT- cells were classified as stem-like memory CD8+ T cells (TSTEM). Density gradient separation was used to isolate peripheral blood mononuclear cells from buffy coats of healthy donors. In the study, negative magnetic separation with EasySep or MojoSort CD8+ T cell isolation kits was used to enrich total CD8+ T cells. An RNeasy Mini Kit was used to extract total RNA from duplicate vials of under 190,000 sorted CD8+ T cells per subset. The PBMCs were used fresh or after being cryopreserved in fetal bovine serum with about 10% DMSO. Fluorescence-activated cell sorting on a FACSAria III was used to sort the CD8+ T cell subsets to purity. The reads were generated on a NextSeq 550. A Human TCR Profiling Kit was used to prepare UMI-labeled 5' RACE TCRbeta libraries. Every TCRbeta library was prepared in parallel with an identical number of PCR cycles. In the paper's pipeline: The number of functional CDR3beta clonotypes in each TCRbeta library ranged from roughly 2,800 to 20,000. MIGEC 1.2.9 handled UMI extraction and consensus assembly, with a minimum of three reads required per UMI. MiXCR 3.0.3 was used to extract the in-frame CDR3beta repertoires. Each sample was downsampled to 42,000 randomly selected UMIs before diversity metrics were calculated in VDJtools 1.2.1. For each sample pair, the repertoire overlap metrics D, R and F2 were calculated in VDJtools using the top 3,000 clones. TCRdb reprocessed the reads and provides one entry for every CDR3 protein sequence; no DNA is given. These V and J calls are TCRdb output, not the study's own analysis. The sample table holds 9,000 to 13,000 distinct CDR3 sequences. The ten largest clones capture 15% of the sample.

Here the chain combines TRBV20-1 and TRBJ2-7; TCRdb reports TRBD1, a call that lacks DNA to check it against. This sequence was found in a human donor in good health. Input material: CD8+ stem-like memory T cells (TSCM and TCM) sorted from PBMCs. Taken with the paper, the label for cell subset or site translates to: stem-like memory CD8 T cells (TSTEM), CCR7+ PD-1- TIGIT-. CDR3 protein: CSARQGASYEQYF.